These 3 T cell receptor beta chains originate from one sample sequenced in a study of response to subunit inactivated influenza vaccine. TCRdb reprocessed the RT-PCR reads via MiXCR and lists one record per CDR3 protein. The table records 450,000 to 600,000 distinct CDR3 sequences, 16% of them present only once. The sample in question was CD4+ T cells sorted from PBMCs, obtained less than 30 months after vaccination. Receptors originate from a man between 50 and 69 years old who received an inactivated influenza vaccine.

This clonotype was seen only a few times. The rearrangement joins TRBV29-1 to TRBJ2-5; the D is unclear. This CDR3 is built from 12 residues. The germline V and J ends were trimmed by 1 base and 2 bases, with 5 bases remaining between them. Germline V gene lookup returns CDR1 SQVTM and CDR2 ANQGSEA. DNA for the CDR3: TGCAGCGTTGAAGTTCGACAAGAGACCCAGTACTTC. It yields the protein CSVEVRQETQYF.

This clonotype was recorded at least ten times. The chain uses TRBV12-3 or TRBV12-4 and TRBJ1-3; D unresolved. The CDR3 runs 15 residues. Trimming took 5 bases from V and 4 from J, leaving 15 bases between them. The CDR3 loop is CASSHGPNGGNTIYF. The DNA of the CDR3 is TGTGCCAGCAGTCACGGGCCCAACGGCGGAAACACCATATATTTT.

This clonotype was counted many times. The CDR3 DNA reads as TGTGCCAGCAGCCAAAGGACCCTTGCAACTAATGAAAAACTGTTTTTT. This gives the protein CASSQRTLATNEKLFF. This chain links TRBV16 with TRBJ1-4; no clear D gene. Germline V gene data show CDR1 as KGHSY and CDR2 as FQNENV. CDR3 size: 16 residues. V was trimmed by 2 bases and J by 0 bases, leaving 10 bases between them.